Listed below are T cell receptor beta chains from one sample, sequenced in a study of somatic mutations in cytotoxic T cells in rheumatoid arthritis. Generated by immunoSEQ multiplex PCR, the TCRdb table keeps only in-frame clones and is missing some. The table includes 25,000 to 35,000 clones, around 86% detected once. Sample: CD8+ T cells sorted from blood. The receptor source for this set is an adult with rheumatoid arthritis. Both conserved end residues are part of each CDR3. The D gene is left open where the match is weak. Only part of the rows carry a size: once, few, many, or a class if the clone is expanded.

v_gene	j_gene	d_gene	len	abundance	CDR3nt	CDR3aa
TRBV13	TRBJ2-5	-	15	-	TGTGCCAGCAGTTCCCCAGACAATCCCCGAGAGACCCAGTACTTC	CASSSPDNPRETQYF
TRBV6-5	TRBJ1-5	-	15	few	TGTGCCAGCAGTTACAGACGGAATAGCAATCAGCCCCAGCATTTT	CASSYRRNSNQPQHF
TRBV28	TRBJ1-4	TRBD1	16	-	TGTGCCAGCAGTTCCACGACAGGGTGGAATTATGAAAAACTGTTTTTT	CASSSTTGWNYEKLFF
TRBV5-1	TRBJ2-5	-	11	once	TGCGCCAGCAGCTGGGGAGAGACCCAGTACTTC	CASSWGETQYF
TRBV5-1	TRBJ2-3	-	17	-	TGCGCCAGCAGCTTGGAATTCCCCTCTAAGCCCAGAGATACGCAGTATTTT	CASSLEFPSKPRDTQYF
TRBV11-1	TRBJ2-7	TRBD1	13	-	TGTGCCAGCAGCTCGACAGGGTCTTACGAGCAGTACTTC	CASSSTGSYEQYF
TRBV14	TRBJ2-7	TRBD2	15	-	TGTGCCAGCAGCCAGAGGCGGGGGGCCCCCTTCGAGCAGTACTTC	CASSQRRGAPFEQYF
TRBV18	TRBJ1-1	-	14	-	TGTGCCAGCTCACCACCGCCCAGGAACACTGAAGCTTTCTTT	CASSPPPRNTEAFF
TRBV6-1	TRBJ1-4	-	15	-	TGTGCCAGCAGTGAAGCCGGAGGGACTAATGAAAAACTGTTTTTT	CASSEAGGTNEKLFF
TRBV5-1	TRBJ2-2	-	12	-	TGCGCCAGCAGCCTGAACACCGGGGAGCTGTTTTTT	CASSLNTGELFF
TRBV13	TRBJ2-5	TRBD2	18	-	TGTGCCAGCAGCTTAGGGTCCGCGGGACTAGCGGGACAAGAGACCCAGTACTTC	CASSLGSAGLAGQETQYF
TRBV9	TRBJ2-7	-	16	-	TGTGCCAGCAGCGTAGATGGGGGGCCTAACTCCTACGAGCAGTACTTC	CASSVDGGPNSYEQYF
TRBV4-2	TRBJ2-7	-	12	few	TGTGCCAGCAGCCAAGGCGTTGAAGAGCAGTACTTC	CASSQGVEEQYF
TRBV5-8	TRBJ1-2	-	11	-	TGTGCCAGCAGCTTGTTGGGGAGCTACACCTTC	CASSLLGSYTF
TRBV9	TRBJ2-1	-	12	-	TGTGCCAGCAGCGCCCCAAGCAACGAGCAGTTCTTC	CASSAPSNEQFF
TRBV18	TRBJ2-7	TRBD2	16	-	TGTGCCAGCTCACCTTCGGGGACTAGCTGGCGGGACGAGCAGTACTTC	CASSPSGTSWRDEQYF
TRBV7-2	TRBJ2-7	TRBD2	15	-	TGTGCCAGCAGCTTAGTTCCTAGCGGGGGATACGAGCAGTACTTC	CASSLVPSGGYEQYF
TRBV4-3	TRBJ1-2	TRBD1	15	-	TGCGCCAGCAGCCCCCGGGGACAGGGAGACTATGGCTACACCTTC	CASSPRGQGDYGYTF
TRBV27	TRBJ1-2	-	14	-	TGTGCCAGCGCCCGGGACGGTAATAACTATGGCTACACCTTC	CASARDGNNYGYTF
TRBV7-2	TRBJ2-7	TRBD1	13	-	TGTGCCAGCAGCTTGACAGGGGACTACGAGCAGTACTTC	CASSLTGDYEQYF
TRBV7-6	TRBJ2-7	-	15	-	TGTGCCAGCAGCTCCGCGGACGGGAGCTCCTACGAGCAGTACTTC	CASSSADGSSYEQYF
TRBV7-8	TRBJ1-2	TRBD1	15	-	TGTGCCAGTGTACTGGGGACAGGGCTAGGATATGGCTACACCTTC	CASVLGTGLGYGYTF
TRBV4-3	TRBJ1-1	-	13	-	TGCGCCAGCAGCCAGGGGAGGAACACTGAAGCTTTCTTT	CASSQGRNTEAFF
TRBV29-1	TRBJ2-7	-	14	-	TGCAGCGTTGAAGACCGGACCAAAAACTACGAGCAGTACTTC	CSVEDRTKNYEQYF
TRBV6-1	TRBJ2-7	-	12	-	TGTGCCAGCCGGACGGGTTACTACGAGCAGTACTTC	CASRTGYYEQYF
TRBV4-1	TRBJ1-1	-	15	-	TGCGCCAGCAGCCCCCGGGACACCCTGAACACTGAAGCTTTCTTT	CASSPRDTLNTEAFF
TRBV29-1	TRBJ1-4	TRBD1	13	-	TGCAGCGGCTGGACAGGGGGAGAGGAAAAACTGTTTTTT	CSGWTGGEEKLFF
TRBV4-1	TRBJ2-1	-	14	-	TGCGCCAGCAGCCAAGGGGCAGGGCTAGATGAGCAGTTCTTC	CASSQGAGLDEQFF
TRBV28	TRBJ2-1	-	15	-	TGTGCCAGCAGTTTAGCGGGGAGGCCCGACAATGAGCAGTTCTTC	CASSLAGRPDNEQFF
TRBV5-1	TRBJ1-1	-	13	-	TGCGCCAGCAGCTCCGAGAACAGAATTGAAGCTTTCTTT	CASSSENRIEAFF
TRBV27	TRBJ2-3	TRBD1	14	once	TGTGCCAGCAGAAACAGACAGGGACCAGATACGCAGTATTTT	CASRNRQGPDTQYF
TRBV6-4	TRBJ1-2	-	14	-	TGTGCCAGCAGTGACTCGCCCAGGGGCTATGGCTACACCTTC	CASSDSPRGYGYTF
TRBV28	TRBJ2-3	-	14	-	TGTGCCAGCAGTTTACGCGATTCTAGGCGGGCGCAGTATTTT	CASSLRDSRRAQYF
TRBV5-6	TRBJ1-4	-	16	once	TGTGCCAGCAGCTTGGAAGCCGGGACAACTAATGAAAAACTGTTTTTT	CASSLEAGTTNEKLFF
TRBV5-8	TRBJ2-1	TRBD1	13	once	TGTGCCAGCAAAACAGGGGACTACAATGAGCAGTTCTTC	CASKTGDYNEQFF
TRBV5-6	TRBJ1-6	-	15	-	TGTGCCAGCAGCAAACAAGGTGAGTCTAATTCACCCCTCCACTTT	CASSKQGESNSPLHF
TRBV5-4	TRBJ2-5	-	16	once	TGTGCCAGCAGCTCGAACGGGGCGAGGAACCGGGAGACCCAGTACTTC	CASSSNGARNRETQYF
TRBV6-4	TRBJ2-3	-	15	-	TGTGCCAGCAAGGCAGGAACTTCTAGCACAGATACGCAGTATTTT	CASKAGTSSTDTQYF
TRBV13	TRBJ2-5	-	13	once	TGTGCCAGCAGCTTGGAGCAACAAGAGACCCAGTACTTC	CASSLEQQETQYF
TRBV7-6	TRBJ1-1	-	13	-	TGTGCCAGCAGCTTAGCGGGGGTGACTGAAGCTTTCTTT	CASSLAGVTEAFF
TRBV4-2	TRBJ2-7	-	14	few	TGTGCCAGCAGCCAAGAACGTGACCCGGGGGAGCAGTACTTC	CASSQERDPGEQYF
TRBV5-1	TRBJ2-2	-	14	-	TGCGCCAGCAGCTTGGCCAGCAGGGCCGGGGAGCTGTTTTTT	CASSLASRAGELFF
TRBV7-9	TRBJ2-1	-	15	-	TGTGCCAGCAGCCCAGGGGCGGGAGCAGGCAATGAGCAGTTCTTC	CASSPGAGAGNEQFF
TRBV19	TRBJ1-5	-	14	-	TGTGCCAGTCGCCGGGAGGGGAGCAATCAGCCCCAGCATTTT	CASRREGSNQPQHF
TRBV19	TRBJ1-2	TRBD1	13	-	TGTGCCAGTAGTCCGACAGGGCTAGATGGCTACACCTTC	CASSPTGLDGYTF